This T cell receptor beta chain was sequenced in a study of T cell responses to AZD1222 COVID-19 vaccine. Study conclusions and caveats: Across spike, vaccine-associated CD4 TCRs were found, dominant at 160-218 and 743-854. A mostly white British donor set with more females was recruited, and clonal diversity was possibly underestimated. Baseline serostatus was positive in only a handful of AZD1222 recipients. Epitopes outside B.1.351 and B.1.1.7 mutated regions reportedly drew nearly half of spike TCRs.

Worth noting for this clone: What it binds is not known.

Here immunoSEQ multiplex PCR was the method, and the copy in TCRdb shows in-frame clones only, minus some. In the table there are 130,000 or so clones, roughly 88% of which are singletons. Trimming removed 2 bases at V and 2 bases at J, with 11 bases between. Germline V gene sequence: CDR1 KGHDR, CDR2 SFDVKD. The CDR3 contains 15 residues. The chain has TRBV24-1 and TRBJ1-2; TRBD1 might be the D (6 bases). This sample comprised peripheral blood, obtained 28 days after the second AZD1222 dose. This clonotype was sampled from an adult who received the AZD1222 COVID-19 vaccine. DNA of the CDR3: TGTGCCACCAGTGATTCCGATGGACAGAACTATGGCTACACCTTC. Translation gives CATSDSDGQNYGYTF.